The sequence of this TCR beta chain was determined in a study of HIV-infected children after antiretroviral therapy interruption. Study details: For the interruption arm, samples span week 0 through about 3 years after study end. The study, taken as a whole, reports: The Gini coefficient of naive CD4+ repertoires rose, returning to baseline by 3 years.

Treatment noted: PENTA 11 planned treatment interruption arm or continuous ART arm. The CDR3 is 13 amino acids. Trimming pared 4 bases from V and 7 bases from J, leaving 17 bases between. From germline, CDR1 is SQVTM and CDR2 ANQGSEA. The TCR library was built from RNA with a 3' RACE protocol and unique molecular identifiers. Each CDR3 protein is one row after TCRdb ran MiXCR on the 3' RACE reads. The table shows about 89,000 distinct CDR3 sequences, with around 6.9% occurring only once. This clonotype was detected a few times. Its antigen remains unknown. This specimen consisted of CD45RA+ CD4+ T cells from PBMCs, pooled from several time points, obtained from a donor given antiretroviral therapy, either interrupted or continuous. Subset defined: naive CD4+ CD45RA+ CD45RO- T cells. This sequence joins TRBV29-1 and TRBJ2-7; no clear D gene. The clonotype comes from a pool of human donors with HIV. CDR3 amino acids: CSVGPTRKGEQYF. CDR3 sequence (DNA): TGCAGCGTTGGCCCCACCCGGAAGGGAGAGCAGTACTTC.